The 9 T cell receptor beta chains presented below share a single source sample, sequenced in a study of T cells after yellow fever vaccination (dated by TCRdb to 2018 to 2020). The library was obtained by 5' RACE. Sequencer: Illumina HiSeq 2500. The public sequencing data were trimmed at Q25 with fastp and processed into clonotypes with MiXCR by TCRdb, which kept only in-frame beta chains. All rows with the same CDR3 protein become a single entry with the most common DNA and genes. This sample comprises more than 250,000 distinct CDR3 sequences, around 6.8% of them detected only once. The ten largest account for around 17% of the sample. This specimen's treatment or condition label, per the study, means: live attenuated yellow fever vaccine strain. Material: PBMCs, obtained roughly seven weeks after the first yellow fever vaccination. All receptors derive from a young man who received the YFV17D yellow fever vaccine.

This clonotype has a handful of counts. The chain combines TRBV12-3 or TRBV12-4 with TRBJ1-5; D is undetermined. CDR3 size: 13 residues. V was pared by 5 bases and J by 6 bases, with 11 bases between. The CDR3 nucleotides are TGTGCCAGCAGTCGCCCCACTGGTCAGCCCCAGCATTTT. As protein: CASSRPTGQPQHF.

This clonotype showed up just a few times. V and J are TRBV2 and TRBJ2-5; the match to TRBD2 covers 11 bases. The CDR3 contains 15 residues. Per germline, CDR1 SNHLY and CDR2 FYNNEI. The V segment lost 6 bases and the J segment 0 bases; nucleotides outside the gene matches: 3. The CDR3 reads CASSPGLADQETQYF. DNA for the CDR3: TGTGCCAGCAGCCCGGGACTAGCGGACCAAGAGACCCAGTACTTC.

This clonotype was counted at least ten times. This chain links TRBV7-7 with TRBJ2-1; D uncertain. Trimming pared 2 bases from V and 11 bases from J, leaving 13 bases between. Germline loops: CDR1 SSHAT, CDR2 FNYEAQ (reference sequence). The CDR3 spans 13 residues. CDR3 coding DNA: TGTGCCAGCAGCTTACAGAAGGAGTCCCAGCAGTTCTTC. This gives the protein CASSLQKESQQFF.

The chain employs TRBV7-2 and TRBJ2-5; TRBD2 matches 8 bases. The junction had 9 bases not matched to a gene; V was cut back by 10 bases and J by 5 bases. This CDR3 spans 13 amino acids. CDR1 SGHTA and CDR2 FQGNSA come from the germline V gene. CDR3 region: CATISGGGETQYF. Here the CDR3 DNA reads TGTGCCACCATAAGCGGGGGAGGCGAGACCCAGTACTTC.

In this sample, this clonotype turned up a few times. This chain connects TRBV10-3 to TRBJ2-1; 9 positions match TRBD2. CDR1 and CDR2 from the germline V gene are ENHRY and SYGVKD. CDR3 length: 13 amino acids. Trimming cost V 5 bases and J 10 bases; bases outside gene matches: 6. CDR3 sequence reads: CAISSSGGREQFF. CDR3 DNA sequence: TGTGCCATCAGTAGCAGCGGGGGGAGGGAGCAGTTCTTC.

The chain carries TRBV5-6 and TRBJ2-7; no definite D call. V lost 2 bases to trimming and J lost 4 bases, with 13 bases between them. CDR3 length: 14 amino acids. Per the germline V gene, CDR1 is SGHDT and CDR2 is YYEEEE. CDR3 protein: CASSFGSSSYEQYF. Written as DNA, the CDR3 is TGTGCCAGCAGCTTTGGTAGTTCAAGTTACGAGCAGTACTTC.

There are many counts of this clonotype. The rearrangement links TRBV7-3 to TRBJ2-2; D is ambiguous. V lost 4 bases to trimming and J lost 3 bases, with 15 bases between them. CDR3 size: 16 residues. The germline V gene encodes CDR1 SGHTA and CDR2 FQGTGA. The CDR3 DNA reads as TGTGCCAGCAGCTCCACCCTCCAATTGGACACCGGGGAGCTGTTTTTT. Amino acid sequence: CASSSTLQLDTGELFF.

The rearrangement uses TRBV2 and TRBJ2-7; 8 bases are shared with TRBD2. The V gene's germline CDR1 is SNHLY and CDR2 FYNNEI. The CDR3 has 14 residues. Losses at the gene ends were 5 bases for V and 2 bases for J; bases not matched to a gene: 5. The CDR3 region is CASSQQRGTYEQYV. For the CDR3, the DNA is TGTGCCAGCAGTCAACAGCGGGGGACCTACGAGCAGTACGTC.

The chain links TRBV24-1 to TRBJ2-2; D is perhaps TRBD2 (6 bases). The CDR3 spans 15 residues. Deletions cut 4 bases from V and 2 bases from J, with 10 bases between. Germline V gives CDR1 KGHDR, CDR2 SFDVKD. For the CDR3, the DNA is TGTGCCACCAGTGACCCCGGGGGTAACACCGGGGAGCTGTTTTTT. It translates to CATSDPGGNTGELFF.